This T cell receptor beta chain was sequenced in a study of early T cells in non-severe SARS-CoV-2 infection. Study-wide background: Chains were unpaired, as sequencing was done on bulk RNA from unsorted whole blood. Study-wide findings and caveats: Matching against VDJdb likely underestimated virus-specific expansions, favoring anti-spike CD8.

In the library, individual cDNA molecules carried attached unique molecular identifiers. Each CDR3 protein is one row after TCRdb ran MiXCR on the 5' RACE reads. The profile shows about 100,000 distinct CDR3 sequences, approximately 13% of them singletons. The germline V gene has CDR1 DFQATT and CDR2 SNEGSKA (reference sequence). The length of the CDR3 is 11 residues. V dropped 5 bases and J dropped 11 bases, with 15 bases sitting between them. This clonotype was recorded at least ten times. What it recognizes is unknown. V is TRBV20-1 and J is TRBJ1-1; D possibly corresponds to TRBD1 (6 bases). This TCR derives from an adult who was a healthcare worker with PCR-confirmed SARS-CoV-2 infection or an uninfected control (not recorded which). Material: whole blood. CDR3 region: CSALQGTLAFF. DNA of the CDR3: TGCAGTGCTTTACAGGGTACTCTGGCTTTCTTT.